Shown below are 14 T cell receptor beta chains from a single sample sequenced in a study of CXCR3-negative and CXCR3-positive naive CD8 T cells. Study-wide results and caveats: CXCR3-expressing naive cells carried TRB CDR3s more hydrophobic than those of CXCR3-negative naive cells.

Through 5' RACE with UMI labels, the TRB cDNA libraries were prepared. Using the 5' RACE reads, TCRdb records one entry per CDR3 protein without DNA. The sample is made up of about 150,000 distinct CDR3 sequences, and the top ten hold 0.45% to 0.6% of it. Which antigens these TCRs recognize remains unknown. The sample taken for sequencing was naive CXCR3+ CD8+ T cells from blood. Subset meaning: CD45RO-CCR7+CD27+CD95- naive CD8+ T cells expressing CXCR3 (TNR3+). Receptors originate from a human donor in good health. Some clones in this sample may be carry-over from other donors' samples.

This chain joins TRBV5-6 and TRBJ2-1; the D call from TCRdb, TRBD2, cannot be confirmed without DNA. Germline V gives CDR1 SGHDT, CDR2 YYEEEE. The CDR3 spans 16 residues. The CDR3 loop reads CASSLVGSGAYNEQFF.

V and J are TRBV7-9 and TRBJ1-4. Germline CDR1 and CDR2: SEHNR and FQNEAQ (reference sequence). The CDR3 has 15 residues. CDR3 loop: CASSLVTEFNEKLFF.

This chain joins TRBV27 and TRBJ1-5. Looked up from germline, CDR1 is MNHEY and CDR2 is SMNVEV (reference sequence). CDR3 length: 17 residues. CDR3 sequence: CASSLQGPSYSNQPQHF.

The CDR3 loop is CASSFGTRGVYVHEQYF. The chain has TRBV28 and TRBJ2-7; checking the TCRdb D call of TRBD2 is not possible without DNA. Germline V gene sequence: CDR1 MDHEN, CDR2 SYDVKM. The CDR3 consists of 17 residues.

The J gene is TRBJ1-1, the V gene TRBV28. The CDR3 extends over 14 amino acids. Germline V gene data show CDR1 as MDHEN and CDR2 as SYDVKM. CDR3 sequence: CASSFQGPNTEAFF.

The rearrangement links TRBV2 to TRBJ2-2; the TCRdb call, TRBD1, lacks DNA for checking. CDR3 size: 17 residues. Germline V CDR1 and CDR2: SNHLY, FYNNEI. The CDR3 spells CASSALLRGGDTGELFF. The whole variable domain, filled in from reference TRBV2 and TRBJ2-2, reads EPEVTQTPSHQVTQMGQEVILRCVPISNHLYFYWYRQILGQKVEFLVSFYNNEISEKSEIFDDQFSVERPDGSNFTLKIRSTKLEDSAMYFCASSALLRGGDTGELFFGEGSRLTVL.

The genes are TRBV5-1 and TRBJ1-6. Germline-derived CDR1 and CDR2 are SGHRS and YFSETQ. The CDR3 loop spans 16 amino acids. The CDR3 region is CASSLVGLAYNSPLHF.

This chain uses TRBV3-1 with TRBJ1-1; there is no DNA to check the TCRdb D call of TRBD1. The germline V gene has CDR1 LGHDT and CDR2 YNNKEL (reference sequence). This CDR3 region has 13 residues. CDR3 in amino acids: CASSQAGYTEAFF.

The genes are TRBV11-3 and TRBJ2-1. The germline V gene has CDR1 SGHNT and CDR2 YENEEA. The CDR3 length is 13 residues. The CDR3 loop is CASSLDRDNEQFF.

CDR3 amino acids: CASTEGLAGVVGTDTQYF. The V call is TRBV6-2 or TRBV6-3, the J call TRBJ2-3; TCRdb indicates TRBD2, and absent DNA this call remains unverified. The CDR3 has 18 residues. The germline CDR1 and CDR2 sequences are MNHEY and SVGEGT.

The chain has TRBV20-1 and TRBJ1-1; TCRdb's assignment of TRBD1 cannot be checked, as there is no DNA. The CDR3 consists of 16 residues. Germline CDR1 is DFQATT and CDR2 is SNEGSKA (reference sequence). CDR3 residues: CSARDDLTGPNTEAFF.

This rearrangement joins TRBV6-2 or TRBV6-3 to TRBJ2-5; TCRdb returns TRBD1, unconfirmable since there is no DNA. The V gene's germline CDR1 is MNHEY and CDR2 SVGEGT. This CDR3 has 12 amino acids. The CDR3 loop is CASSYAGPTQYF.

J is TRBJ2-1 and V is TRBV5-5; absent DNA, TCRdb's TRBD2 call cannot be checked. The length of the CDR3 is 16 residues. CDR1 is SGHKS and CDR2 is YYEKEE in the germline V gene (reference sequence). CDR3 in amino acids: CASSLGYTTANNEQFF.

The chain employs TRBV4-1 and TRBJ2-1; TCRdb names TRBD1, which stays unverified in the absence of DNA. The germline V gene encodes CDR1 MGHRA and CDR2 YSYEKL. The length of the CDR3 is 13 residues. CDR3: CASSQGVGAASFF.